This T cell receptor (beta chain) stems from a study of blood T cell repertoires in COVID-19. As for the study in general: Samples representing acute and convalescent COVID-19 were sourced from the United States, Italy and Spain. From T cells, B-cell-depleted T cells, or PBMCs came the material, which was cDNA or gDNA.

The germline V and J ends were trimmed by 3 bases and 1 base, with 13 bases remaining between them. The CDR3 consists of 15 residues. Looked up from germline, CDR1 is SGDLS and CDR2 is YYNGEE. Original processing methods: How many nucleated cells were present was estimated from reference gene primer amplification. The table came from immunoSEQ multiplex PCR; TCRdb's copy has only in-frame clones and leaves some out. The DNA gave D and trimming, while V, J and clone size come from that table. The repertoire holds about 340,000 clones, with around four fifths as singletons. The chain carries TRBV9 and TRBJ2-5; D is unresolved. The receptor's source is a man younger than 40 with active or convalescent COVID-19. Source material: peripheral blood. The CDR3 coding sequence is TGTGCCAGCAGCGACCGAGGCGACTTCCAAGAGACCCAGTACTTC. It translates to CASSDRGDFQETQYF.